Presented here are 2 T cell receptor beta chains from one specimen sequenced in a study of T cells expressing NK-cell markers. TCRdb reworked the 5' RACE reads into one entry per CDR3 protein, no DNA. The sample table sets out almost 450,000 distinct CDR3 sequences. The sample consisted of blood T cells: a sorted CD56 or NKG2C T cell subset, CD4+ or CD8+ T cells, or bulk PBMC T cells (not recorded which). The receptor set was obtained from a woman aged 18 to 75 in good health.

The chain is built from TRBV12-3 or TRBV12-4 and TRBJ1-2; the D gene TCRdb calls, TRBD1, cannot be checked with no DNA. The CDR3 loop spans 12 amino acids. The CDR3 reads CASSSQGSGYTF.

The J gene is TRBJ1-5, the V gene TRBV4-1. The CDR3 spans 15 residues. Germline V gene lookup returns CDR1 MGHRA and CDR2 YSYEKL. The CDR3 protein is CASSQVGGGYQPQHF.